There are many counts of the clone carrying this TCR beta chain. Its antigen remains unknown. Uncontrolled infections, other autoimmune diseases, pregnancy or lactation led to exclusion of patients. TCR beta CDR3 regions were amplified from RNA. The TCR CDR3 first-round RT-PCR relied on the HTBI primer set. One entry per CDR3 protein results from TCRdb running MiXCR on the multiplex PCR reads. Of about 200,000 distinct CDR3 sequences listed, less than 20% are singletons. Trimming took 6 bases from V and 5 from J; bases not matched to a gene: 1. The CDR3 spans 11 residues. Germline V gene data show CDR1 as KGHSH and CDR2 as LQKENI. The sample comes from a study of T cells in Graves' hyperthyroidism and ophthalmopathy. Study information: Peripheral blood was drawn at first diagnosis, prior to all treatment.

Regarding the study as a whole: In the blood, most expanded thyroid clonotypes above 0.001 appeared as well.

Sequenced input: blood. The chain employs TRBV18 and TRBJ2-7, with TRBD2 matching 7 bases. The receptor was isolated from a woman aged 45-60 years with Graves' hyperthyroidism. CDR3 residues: CASSREDEQYF. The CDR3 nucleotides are TGTGCCAGCTCCCGGGAGGACGAGCAGTACTTC.